These 22 T cell receptor beta chains were all obtained from the same sample, sequenced in a study of cytomegalovirus exposure and HLA in healthy donors. The PCR was carried out with 60 Vbeta primers and 13 Jbeta primers. Profiling relied on immunoSEQ multiplex PCR, and the TCRdb table lists in-frame clones only, not all of them. The table includes 65,000 to 95,000 clones, around 80% detected once. Sequenced input: PBMCs. Receptor source: a human donor in good health.

The chain is built from TRBV9 and TRBJ2-2; 7 bases align to TRBD1. The CDR3 consists of 16 residues. Looked up from germline, CDR1 is SGDLS and CDR2 is YYNGEE. The ends lost 4 bases at V and 2 bases at J; junction bases unmatched: 8. The CDR3 DNA is TGTGCCAGCAGCCTCACCGGGACAGTAAACACCGGGGAGCTGTTTTTT. It specifies CASSLTGTVNTGELFF.

The J gene is TRBJ2-3, the V gene TRBV10-1, with 7 nucleotides matching TRBD2. The V and J ends lost 6 bases and 3 bases, in that order; junction bases with no gene match: 12. CDR1 and CDR2 from the germline V gene are WNHNN and SYGVQD (reference sequence). The CDR3 has 16 amino acids. CDR3 nucleotide sequence: TGCGCCAGCAGCCTGACTAGCTCCCGGTTGACAGATACGCAGTATTTT. Translating it yields CASSLTSSRLTDTQYF.

The CDR3 region has the DNA TGTGCCGGGGCGGGGAGCTACGAGCAGTACTTC. Amino acid sequence: CAGAGSYEQYF. V and J are TRBV30 and TRBJ2-5; D might be TRBD2 (6 bases). The last part of the DNA fits TRBJ2-7 better; the J call may be wrong. The CDR3 is 11 residues long. Germline V CDR1 and CDR2: GTSNPN, SVGIG (reference sequence).

The chain is built from TRBV7-9 and TRBJ2-5; the match to TRBD2 covers 8 bases. Trimming took 6 bases from V and 2 from J; bases not matched to a gene: 5. The CDR3 spans 14 residues. Germline values: CDR1 SEHNR, CDR2 FQNEAQ (reference sequence). DNA for the CDR3: TGTGCCAGCAGTAAATTAGCGGGGCAAGAGACCCAGTACTTC. It codes for CASSKLAGQETQYF. The variable domain in full, with the rest retrieved from reference TRBV7-9 and TRBJ2-5, is DTGVSQNPRHKITKRGQNVTFRCDPISEHNRLYWYRQTLGQGPEFLTYFQNEAQLEKSRLLSDRFSAERPKGSFSTLEIQRTEQGDSAMYLCASSKLAGQETQYFGPGTRLLVL.

The chain has TRBV29-1 and TRBJ1-3, with no clear D. V was pared by 0 bases and J by 2 bases, with 8 bases between. CDR3 length equals 14 residues. Germline CDR1 is SQVTM and CDR2 is ANQGSEA. The CDR3 coding sequence is TGCAGCGTTGAAGATCGGCGGGCTGGAAACACCATATATTTT. Encoded protein: CSVEDRRAGNTIYF.

The V gene is TRBV25-1, the J gene TRBJ2-3; 8 bases align to TRBD1. J lost 5 bases, V lost 3 bases, and 10 bases had no gene match. Germline CDR1 reads MGHDK; CDR2 reads SYGVNS. The CDR3 contains 16 residues. As DNA, the CDR3 is TGTGCCAGCAGTGATCATACAGGGGGGAGAAGAGATACGCAGTATTTT. Its protein product is CASSDHTGGRRDTQYF.

Only one count was recorded for this clone. The gene calls are TRBV5-1 and TRBJ1-2, with 7 nucleotides matching TRBD1. V trimming: 4 bases; J trimming: 7 bases; junction bases outside the gene matches: 7. Germline CDR1 is SGHRS and CDR2 is YFSETQ. The CDR3 spans 13 residues. CDR3 DNA sequence: TGCGCCAGCAGCCAAGGACAGGACGGTGGCTACACCTTC. It is translated as CASSQGQDGGYTF. The full variable domain, in which reference TRBV5-1 and TRBJ1-2 provide the parts outside the CDR3, is KAGVTQTPRYLIKTRGQQVTLSCSPISGHRSVSWYQQTPGQGLQFLFEYFSETQRNKGNFPGRFSGRQFSNSRSEMNVSTLELGDSALYLCASSQGQDGGYTFGSGTRLTVV.

The CDR3 region has the DNA TGTGCCAGCAGCTTAGGTGCGGGCCGAAATCAGCCCCAGCATTTT. Protein product: CASSLGAGRNQPQHF. V and J are TRBV7-2 and TRBJ1-5; D unclear. This CDR3 is built from 15 residues. The V gene lost 1 base and the J gene lost 4 bases, with 11 bases spanning the gap. Germline V gene data show CDR1 as SGHTA and CDR2 as FQGNSA. The variable domain in full, with the rest retrieved from reference TRBV7-2 and TRBJ1-5, is GAGVSQSPSNKVTEKGKDVELRCDPISGHTALYWYRQSLGQGLEFLIYFQGNSAPDKSGLPSDRFSAERTGGSVSTLTIQRTQQEDSAVYLCASSLGAGRNQPQHFGDGTRLSIL.

V gene TRBV25-1 combines with J gene TRBJ2-1, with D hard to call. The V and J ends lost 4 bases and 5 bases respectively, with 6 bases between them. The CDR3 is made up of 12 amino acids. Looked up from germline, CDR1 is MGHDK and CDR2 is SYGVNS. This chain's CDR3 is CASSAPNNEQFF. The CDR3 DNA follows: TGTGCCAGCAGTGCCCCTAACAATGAGCAGTTCTTC.

This clone occurred a few times. The genes are TRBV6-1 and TRBJ1-1; D is unclear. The CDR3 totals 14 residues. Trimming took 1 base from V and 0 from J, leaving 6 bases between them. The germline V gene encodes CDR1 MNHNS and CDR2 SASEGT. The CDR3 loop reads CASSEGQMNTEAFF. CDR3 nucleotide sequence: TGTGCCAGCAGTGAAGGACAAATGAACACTGAAGCTTTCTTT.

This chain joins TRBV4-1 and TRBJ1-5; D remains unclear. CDR1 and CDR2 (germline): MGHRA, YSYEKL. The ends were cut back, 1 base at V and 2 bases at J, with 15 bases in the middle. This CDR3 contains 17 residues. CDR3 loop: CASSQAGSGVGNQPQHF. As DNA, the CDR3 is TGCGCCAGCAGCCAAGCTGGGAGTGGGGTGGGCAATCAGCCCCAGCATTTT.

The chain is built from TRBV5-8 and TRBJ1-5, with 8 bases that match TRBD1. V lost 3 bases and J lost 2; bases outside the gene matches: 4. CDR3 size: 15 residues. Germline lookup yields CDR1 SGHTS and CDR2 YDEGEE. The CDR3 region is CASSSDREGNQPQHF. The CDR3, as DNA: TGTGCCAGCAGCTCGGACAGGGAGGGCAATCAGCCCCAGCATTTT.

The genes are TRBV5-4 and TRBJ2-3, with 8 bases identical to TRBD2. The junction had 2 bases not matched to a gene; V was cut back by 4 bases and J by 4 bases. The CDR3 has 13 amino acids. Germline V gene sequence: CDR1 SGHNT, CDR2 YYREEE (reference sequence). In nucleotides, the CDR3 is TGTGCCAGCAGCACGACTAGCGCAGATACGCAGTATTTT. It is translated as CASSTTSADTQYF. The full variable domain, in which reference TRBV5-4 and TRBJ2-3 provide the parts outside the CDR3, is ETGVTQSPTHLIKTRGQQVTLRCSSQSGHNTVSWYQQALGQGPQFIFQYYREEENGRGNFPPRFSGLQFPNYSSELNVNALELDDSALYLCASSTTSADTQYFGPGTRLTVL.

CDR3 residues: CASSQPRQGEDGEKLFF. CDR3 coding DNA: TGCGCCAGCAGTCAACCCCGACAGGGAGAGGACGGTGAAAAACTGTTTTTT. This chain uses TRBV23-1 with TRBJ1-4; 7 nucleotides align to TRBD1. TRBV23-1 belongs to the ORF category, with a function that is uncertain. The CDR3 has 17 residues. The trim removed 2 bases at V and 7 bases at J, leaving 13 bases unmatched.

This clone was observed a single time. The chain carries TRBV7-8 and TRBJ1-3, with 9 bases that match TRBD1. The CDR3 loop spans 17 amino acids. The germline gives CDR1 SGHVS, CDR2 FQNEAQ. After removal of 3 bases from V and 4 bases from J, the junction contained 10 bases not matched to a gene. Written as DNA, the CDR3 is TGTGCCAGCAGCTTGTCTTTAGGGACAGGGCTCGGAAACACCATATATTTT. The encoded protein is CASSLSLGTGLGNTIYF. The full variable domain, rest sourced from reference TRBV7-8 and TRBJ1-3, is GAGVSQSPRYKVAKRGQDVALRCDPISGHVSLFWYQQALGQGPEFLTYFQNEAQLDKSGLPSDRFFAERPEGSVSTLKIQRTQQEDSAVYLCASSLSLGTGLGNTIYFGEGSWLTVV.

The rearrangement uses TRBV5-1 and TRBJ2-3, with 7 bases identical to TRBD1. V trimming: 7 bases; J trimming: 4 bases; junction bases outside the gene matches: 9. From germline, CDR1 is SGHRS and CDR2 YFSETQ. This CDR3 contains 14 residues. The CDR3 DNA sequence: TGCGCCAGCGATACAGGGGAGTTGGCAGATACGCAGTATTTT. It encodes CASDTGELADTQYF.

The V call is TRBV10-2, the J call TRBJ2-7; TRBD2 is a possible D gene (7 bases). Germline lookup yields CDR1 WSHSY and CDR2 SAAADI. The CDR3 covers 16 residues. Trimming cost V 6 bases and J 3 bases, with 21 bases left between them. This CDR3 is CASSPHDRGAYYEQYF. Written as DNA, the CDR3 is TGCGCCAGCAGCCCTCACGATCGGGGGGCCTACTACGAGCAGTACTTC.

A word on this clone: One end of the junction varies from germline; a read error may be responsible. Within the sample, other DNA sequences also encode this same CDR3. The chain links TRBV25-1 to TRBJ2-7, with 8 positions matching TRBD1. This CDR3 spans 16 amino acids. Germline values: CDR1 MGHDK, CDR2 SYGVNS. The CDR3: CASSATRTGRPYEQYF. CDR3 nucleotide sequence: TGTGCCAGCAGTGCCACTAGGACAGGGAGACCCTACGAGCAGTACTTT.

This clone was observed a single time. This rearrangement joins TRBV5-1 to TRBJ2-5, with D uncertain. V was cut by 4 bases and J by 2 bases, with 3 bases left in between. This CDR3 has 11 amino acids. Germline CDR1 reads SGHRS; CDR2 reads YFSETQ. DNA for the CDR3: TGCGCCAGCAGCGTACAAGAGACCCAGTACTTC. This encodes CASSVQETQYF.

The chain links TRBV27 to TRBJ1-1; D uncertain. The V gene's germline CDR1 is MNHEY and CDR2 SMNVEV (reference sequence). CDR3 length: 12 amino acids. The ends were cut back, 8 bases at V and 4 bases at J, with 11 bases in the middle. Written as DNA, the CDR3 is TGTGCCAGCTCACCCTCGGGCACTGAAGCTTTCTTT. It translates to CASSPSGTEAFF.

V gene TRBV11-2 combines with J gene TRBJ2-2; TRBD2 matches 8 bases. This CDR3 is built from 15 residues. CDR1 is SGHAT and CDR2 is FQNNGV in the germline V gene. Trimming took 5 bases from V and 7 from J; bases not matched to a gene: 9. The CDR3 reads CASSPGRGAGGELFF. CDR3 coding DNA: TGTGCCAGCAGCCCCGGGAGGGGGGCCGGCGGGGAGCTGTTTTTT.

The chain links TRBV2 to TRBJ2-2; possible D gene TRBD2, 6 bases. Germline assignment: CDR1 SNHLY and CDR2 FYNNEI. The CDR3 runs to 16 residues. V lost 3 bases, J lost 4 bases, and 15 bases lay in between. The CDR3 loop reads CASSDSGRIFTGELFF. As DNA, the CDR3 is TGTGCCAGCAGTGATAGCGGACGGATATTCACCGGGGAGCTGTTTTTT.